Following are 5 T cell receptor beta chains from one sample sequenced in a study of T cell changes during pregnancy in multiple sclerosis. The method was immunoSEQ multiplex PCR; TCRdb's version includes in-frame clones alone and lacks a portion of them. The sample shows roughly 67,000 clones, about nine tenths of them seen only once. Here the sequenced sample was peripheral blood, taken in the second trimester of pregnancy. The receptors shown here come from a female donor with multiple sclerosis, enrolled in a pregnancy study.

The chain joins TRBV10-3 to TRBJ1-1, with D perhaps TRBD1 (5 bases). This CDR3 has 13 amino acids. V gave up 7 bases and J gave up 1 base, with 10 bases separating them. Germline V gene data show CDR1 as ENHRY and CDR2 as SYGVKD. In DNA form, the CDR3 reads TGTGCCATCAAAGTGACAGAGAACACTGAAGCTTTCTTT. Protein product: CAIKVTENTEAFF.

The chain recombines TRBV19 with TRBJ2-2; a weak D match, TRBD1 (7 bases). V was clipped by 6 bases and J by 5 bases, with 16 bases between them. CDR1 is LNHDA and CDR2 is SQIVND in the germline V gene (reference sequence). The CDR3 covers 15 residues. This CDR3 reads CASSTAGQPTGELFF. As DNA, the CDR3 is TGTGCCAGTAGCACTGCGGGACAGCCAACCGGGGAGCTGTTTTTT.

The rearrangement links TRBV7-9 to TRBJ2-1; D uncertain. V was pared by 2 bases and J by 5 bases, with 13 bases between. Per germline, CDR1 SEHNR and CDR2 FQNEAQ (reference sequence). This CDR3 is 15 amino acids long. The CDR3 is CASSLRGPTDNEQFF. CDR3 sequence (DNA): TGTGCCAGCAGCTTAAGAGGCCCCACCGACAATGAGCAGTTCTTC.

The chain is built from TRBV19 and TRBJ1-1; D gene unclear. The germline V gene has CDR1 LNHDA and CDR2 SQIVND (reference sequence). Between the trimmed V and J ends, which lost 0 bases and 7 bases, there was a span of 15 bases. This CDR3 is 15 amino acids long. The CDR3 sequence is CASSIDIATRDEAFF. The CDR3 DNA reads as TGTGCCAGTAGTATAGATATCGCGACACGCGATGAAGCTTTCTTT.

This chain joins TRBV7-2 and TRBJ2-5; possibly TRBD1 for D (6 bases). Germline lookup yields CDR1 SGHTA and CDR2 FQGNSA. Between the trimmed V and J ends, which lost 3 bases and 3 bases, there was a span of 17 bases. The CDR3 loop spans 16 amino acids. CDR3 DNA: TGTGCCAGCAGCTTCCCGGACAGCTATTGGGAAGAGACCCAGTACTTC. Protein product: CASSFPDSYWEETQYF.